The 7 T cell receptor beta chains below all came from one sample that was sequenced in a study of blood T cells in healthy people across ages. A J-beta primer mix and a sample-barcoded 5' primer were used in a second PCR of about 6 to 12 cycles. A single record per CDR3 protein comes from TCRdb applying MiXCR to the 5' RACE reads. The data show 910,000 or so distinct CDR3 sequences, with roughly 47% seen just once and roughly 23% held by the top ten. Sequencing was done on a sample of blood. The source is a woman aged 55-69 years in good health.

The chain uses TRBV30 and TRBJ1-2, with 7 bases lining up with TRBD1. The CDR3 runs to 15 residues. Germline V gene lookup returns CDR1 GTSNPN and CDR2 SVGIG (reference sequence). The CDR3 DNA is TGTGCGCGGCGGGGTGGGGACAGCGAATTTCATGGCTACACCTTC. This codes for CARRGGDSEFHGYTF. The full variable domain, with the rest looked up from reference TRBV30 and TRBJ1-2, is SQTIHQWPATLVQPVGSPLSLECTVEGTSNPNLYWYRQAAGRGLQLLFYSVGIGQISSEVPQNLSASRPQDRQFILSSKKLLLSDSGFYLCARRGGDSEFHGYTFGSGTRLTVV.

With respect to this clonotype: One base separates it from a far larger clone, so it is likely a read error. J is TRBJ1-2 and V is TRBV29-1; a weak D match, TRBD1 (5 bases). This CDR3 contains 12 residues. Germline V gene sequence: CDR1 SQVTM, CDR2 ANQGSEA. CDR3 sequence reads: CGVSGGNYGYTF. In DNA form, the CDR3 reads TGCGGCGTTAGCGGGGGAAACTATGGCTACACCTTC.

This clonotype was seen a single time. V is TRBV14 and J is TRBJ2-7; a weak D match, TRBD2 (5 bases). Germline lookup yields CDR1 SGHDN and CDR2 FVKESK. Trimming shortened V by 1 base and J by 2 bases, and 9 bases separated the two germline ends. CDR3 size: 14 residues. The DNA of the CDR3 is TGTGCCAGCAGCCAAGCTAGCCGAACCTACGAGCAGTACTTC. Its protein is CASSQASRTYEQYF.

The V gene is TRBV29-1, the J gene TRBJ2-1; possibly TRBD1 for D (6 bases). Trimming shortened V by 7 bases and J by 7 bases, and 8 bases separated the two germline ends. Germline CDR1 and CDR2: SQVTM and ANQGSEA. The CDR3 contains 10 residues. CDR3 region: CSEDRNEQFF. CDR3 nucleotides: TGCAGCGAAGACAGGAATGAGCAGTTCTTC.

The rearrangement joins TRBV6-2 or TRBV6-3 to TRBJ1-1, with TRBD1 identical over 10 bases. The junction had 4 bases not matched to a gene; V was cut back by 4 bases and J by 5 bases. Germline CDR1 and CDR2: MNHEY and SVGEGT. The CDR3 has 14 amino acids. The CDR3 nucleotides are TGTGCCAGCAGTTTCAGGGACAGGGGAACTGAAGCTTTCTTT. This codes for CASSFRDRGTEAFF.

The CDR3 region has the DNA TGTGCCAGCAGTCGGACTAGCGGGTACCCCGGGGAGCAGTTCTTC. Residues: CASSRTSGYPGEQFF. The rearrangement links TRBV12-3 or TRBV12-4 to TRBJ2-1, with 11 bases fitting TRBD2. This CDR3 has 15 residues. V gave up 5 bases and J gave up 10 bases; unmatched junction bases: 10.

Comments on this clonotype: A read error may be the cause here, since a much bigger clone is one base away. The rearrangement joins TRBV12-3 or TRBV12-4 to TRBJ1-1, with a possible D match to TRBD1 (6 bases). This CDR3 region has 11 residues. The ends were cut back, 8 bases at V and 8 bases at J, with 12 bases in the middle. CDR3 nucleotides: TGTGCCAGCCAGACAGGATGGGAAGCTTTCTTT. Protein product: CASQTGWEAFF.